This T cell receptor (beta chain) is drawn from a study of OX40 agonist ivuxolimab in advanced cancers. Regarding the study in general: The costimulatory receptor OX40 (CD134) was targeted by ivuxolimab, a fully human IgG2 agonistic monoclonal antibody. Three dose-escalation patients achieved partial responses, one with hepatocellular carcinoma and two with cutaneous melanoma. Of the 52 patients in dose escalation, about 20 had hepatocellular carcinoma, about 15 had melanoma, 9 had renal cell carcinoma and 9 had head and neck cancer. In the dose-escalation cohort, 70% to 85% of patients were male, and the mean age was around 60 years, with a range of about 23 to 80. The paper covers the monotherapy dose-escalation part of the phase I ivuxolimab trial, which included N ≈ 50 patients. Prior anti-PD-1, anti-PD-L1 or anti-CTLA-4 therapy was permitted, and checkpoint inhibitors had been received by roughly two fifths of dose-escalation patients. Intravenous ivuxolimab was administered to patients every 2 weeks at six dose levels: 0.01, 0.1, 0.3, 1.5, 3 and 10 mg/kg. Peripheral TCRbeta sequencing was intended to test whether TCR sequence diversity was altered and clonal T-cell expansion was caused by ivuxolimab.

Broader findings and caveats from the paper: On average, CD8+ T cells showed more expanded clones than CD4+ T cells after ivuxolimab. Antigen specificity was not determined for the clonally expanded peripheral T cells. Low levels of normalized T-cell clonal expansion were also seen in some nonresponding patients. Clonal expansion of both CD4+ and CD8+ blood T cells was observed from baseline to week 6 at doses 0.1 to 3.0 mg/kg. Partial responders in the 0.1-3.0 mg/kg groups had among the lowest normalized peripheral clonal expansion, especially among CD8+ T cells.

Genomic DNA was isolated from the sorted cells so that the TCRbeta CDR3 region could be sequenced. TCRbeta CDR3 regions were sequenced using the immunoSEQ Assay. The source is immuneACCESS, and TCRdb retained only in-frame sequences with V and J called. Part of the clones is not carried over; for the studies checked, unresolved V genes explain less than half of this, and the remainder is unexplained. The sample table records about 19,000 clones; 85% to 90% of these occur just once. The ten top clones hold about 50% of the sample. The trial excluded patients who had a history of autoimmune disease or who were on systemic immunosuppression. Peripheral blood for TCR sequencing was collected from all dose cohorts at baseline, on cycle 4 day 1, and on cycle 7 day 1. The samples were drawn from a first-in-human, open-label, multicenter phase I dose-escalation trial of ivuxolimab. Adults with locally advanced or metastatic head and neck squamous cell, hepatocellular, melanoma or renal cell carcinoma were enrolled in the trial. Before TCR sequencing, CD4+ T cells and CD8+ T cells from peripheral blood were sorted into separate populations.

Concerning this clone: The antigen this receptor binds is unknown. The input lacks base qualities; no much larger clone sits a single base away.

Spanning cysteine to phenylalanine, the CDR3 consists of 13 amino acids. Left in the record is the CDR3 DNA by itself, 39 bases read in frame from the first base. Based on the germline V gene, the CDR1 and CDR2 sequences are MDHEN and SYDVKM. V gives up 5 bases and J gives up 5 bases, and the segment between their germline ends measures 13 bases. The origin of this receptor is an adult with an advanced solid tumor such as melanoma, head and neck, liver or kidney cancer. The sequencing used CD4+ or CD8+ T cells sorted from blood, collected in a trial of the OX40 agonist ivuxolimab. The chain was built from TRBV28 and TRBJ2-7, with TRBD2 perhaps the D gene, on 6 matching bases. CDR3 sequence: CASSTGLSNEQYF. The nucleotide sequence is TGTGCCAGCAGTACGGGACTTTCAAACGAGCAGTACTTC.